This is a list of T cell receptor beta chains from one sample in a study of shared clonotypes between healthy human individuals. Sequenced by immunoSEQ multiplex PCR; TCRdb stores in-frame clones only, minus some. The sample yields over 850,000 clones, around 78% seen once. The sequenced sample was memory CD4+ T cells from PBMCs. These receptors were collected from a man aged 18-30 years in good health. Some clones in this sample may be carry-over from other donors' samples. Each CDR3 is given with its conserved first and last residue. Fields, in order: D gene, clone size, V gene, CDR3 protein. A D gene is named only where the DNA matches it firmly. Size is stated for part of the rows, as once, few or many counts, or as a class when the clone is expanded.

D: -; size: -; V: TRBV19; CDR3: CASSTRELGETQYF
D: TRBD1; size: -; V: TRBV6-5; CDR3: CASSYLQGAEGETQYF
D: -; size: -; V: TRBV2; CDR3: CASSDSASSFRAETQYF
D: TRBD2; size: -; V: TRBV4-2; CDR3: CASSQTWTSGTGNEQFF
D: -; size: -; V: TRBV30; CDR3: CAWSEGEGTEAFF
D: TRBD1; size: few; V: TRBV30; CDR3: CAWFDRDQETQYF
D: -; size: few; V: TRBV28; CDR3: CASSSPGGANYGYTF
D: -; size: -; V: TRBV7-8; CDR3: CASSLAPANAKNIQYF
D: -; size: -; V: TRBV9; CDR3: CASSVRTAGANVLTF
D: TRBD1; size: -; V: TRBV7-8; CDR3: CASSLQQGYSNQPQHF
D: -; size: -; V: TRBV13; CDR3: CASSLSRGYSYEQYF
D: -; size: -; V: TRBV7-9; CDR3: CASSLPHSAGEQYF
D: -; size: -; V: TRBV5-1; CDR3: CASSYQGDGTQHF
D: TRBD2; size: -; V: TRBV27; CDR3: CASRKLAGGGDTQYF
D: TRBD2; size: -; V: TRBV5-1; CDR3: CASSLRASGSKTDTQYF
D: -; size: -; V: TRBV7-2; CDR3: CASSLSNFYEQYF
D: -; size: few; V: TRBV2; CDR3: CATLTGGNTEAFF
D: TRBD2; size: -; V: TRBV27; CDR3: CASRRLAGDPTSSTDTQYF
D: TRBD2; size: -; V: TRBV4-3; CDR3: CASSQDRGGSGQETQYF
D: TRBD2; size: -; V: TRBV5-1; CDR3: CASSLTTSGVGETQYF
D: -; size: -; V: TRBV9; CDR3: CASSVARVNGYTF
D: TRBD2; size: many; V: TRBV30; CDR3: CAWSVGGGETQYF
D: TRBD1; size: -; V: TRBV20-1; CDR3: CSGGTAYEQYF
D: -; size: -; V: TRBV4-2; CDR3: CASSQDVLGGVYYGYTF
D: -; size: -; V: TRBV25-1; CDR3: CASSDPGRTDTQYF
D: TRBD1; size: once; V: TRBV5-1; CDR3: CASSLTGVFDEKLFF
D: -; size: -; V: TRBV7-6; CDR3: CASSQNRDHQAQYF
D: -; size: -; V: TRBV28; CDR3: CASSLGWGRKTGELFF
D: -; size: many; V: TRBV4-1; CDR3: CASGRGEGNQPQHF
D: TRBD1; size: -; V: TRBV19; CDR3: CASSFGTDYNEQFF
D: -; size: many; V: TRBV27; CDR3: CASSPRDGRNQPQHF
D: TRBD1; size: few; V: TRBV10-2; CDR3: CASSSDRASYGYTF
D: -; size: -; V: TRBV25-1; CDR3: CASSELRTMGEKLFF
D: TRBD2; size: -; V: TRBV11-2; CDR3: CASSHPLSGVSSYNEQFF
D: -; size: -; V: TRBV5-1; CDR3: CASSFGIGTDTQYF
D: TRBD2; size: -; V: TRBV9; CDR3: CASSAGTGGQETQYF
D: TRBD2; size: -; V: TRBV7-8; CDR3: CASSLGAGATGDTQYF
D: -; size: -; V: TRBV18; CDR3: CASSPLGHLAKNIQYF
D: -; size: -; V: TRBV2; CDR3: CASTNRAYEQYF
D: TRBD2; size: -; V: TRBV7-2; CDR3: CASSFSGSSEQFF
D: -; size: -; V: TRBV4-3; CDR3: CASSQSDRASGYTF
D: TRBD2; size: -; V: TRBV29-1; CDR3: CSVGEGGSGRAAYNEQFF
D: -; size: -; V: TRBV29-1; CDR3: CSVAVASEQFF
D: -; size: -; V: TRBV5-1; CDR3: CASSLGPPHEKLFF
D: TRBD2; size: -; V: TRBV28; CDR3: CASSRREGLNEQYF
D: TRBD1; size: -; V: TRBV28; CDR3: CASSQGTSRGWSYGYTF
D: TRBD1; size: -; V: TRBV9; CDR3: CASSVLGTGRETQYF
D: -; size: -; V: TRBV7-8; CDR3: CASSPRDSKYEQYF
D: TRBD2; size: -; V: TRBV10-2; CDR3: CASSGLAGVHEQYF